The entry below gives a single T cell receptor (beta chain) sequence along with its context. CDR3 size: 11 residues. V was shortened by 8 bases and J by 2 bases, with 7 bases between the two germline ends. This record belongs to a study of blood T cell repertoires in COVID-19. Across the study: Nucleic acid was either cDNA or gDNA, and it came from T cells, B-cell-depleted T cells, or PBMCs.

In the authors' workflow: Amplification of reference gene primers provided the estimated nucleated cell counts. Here immunoSEQ multiplex PCR was the method, and the copy in TCRdb shows in-frame clones only, minus some. V, J and clone size reflect that table, while D and trimming were determined from the DNA. The repertoire has approximately 50,000 clones, about nine tenths of them found once; the top ten carry 6% to 7%. Material for sequencing was peripheral blood. This rearrangement joins TRBV12-3 or TRBV12-4 to TRBJ2-7; D remains ambiguous. This TCR was recovered from a man between 45 and 60 years old with active COVID-19. The CDR3 loop reads CASARAYEQYF. The CDR3 DNA reads TGTGCCAGCGCCCGGGCCTACGAGCAGTACTTC.